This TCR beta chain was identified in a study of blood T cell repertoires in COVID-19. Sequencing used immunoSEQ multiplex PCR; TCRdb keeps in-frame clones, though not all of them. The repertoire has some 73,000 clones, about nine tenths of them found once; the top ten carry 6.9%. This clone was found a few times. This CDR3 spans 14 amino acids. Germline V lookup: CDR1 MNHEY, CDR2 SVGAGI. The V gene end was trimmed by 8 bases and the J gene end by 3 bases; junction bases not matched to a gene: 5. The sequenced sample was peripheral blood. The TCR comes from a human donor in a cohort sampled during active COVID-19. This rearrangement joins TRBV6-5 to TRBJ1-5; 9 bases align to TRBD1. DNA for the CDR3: TGTGCCAGCTGCTGGACAGGGGACAATCAGCCCCAGCATTTT. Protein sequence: CASCWTGDNQPQHF.